This T cell receptor beta chain was captured in a study of CXCR3-negative and CXCR3-positive naive CD8 T cells. Study at large: About 150 million TRB reads were obtained in total, which works out to about 1.5 +/- 0.3 million per library. Study-wide results and limits: TRB CDR3 hydrophobicity was greater in CXCR3-positive naive cells than in CXCR3-negative naive cells. For naive cells, CXCR3-negative and CXCR3-positive subsets had similar TRBV-TRBJ usage; for memory cells, usage differed. Partial loss of CXCR3 expression followed cryopreservation; most assays used fresh PBMCs. Because surface CD5 did not distinguish the naive subsets, TCR strength was inferred from TRB CDR3 properties.

Germline lookup yields CDR1 SGHAT and CDR2 FQDESV (reference sequence). The CDR3 runs 15 residues. A note on this clonotype: Its matching antigen is unknown.

TRB cDNA libraries were made by UMI-labeled 5' RACE. TCRdb reprocessed the 5' RACE reads, keeping one entry per CDR3 protein, no DNA. The sample table sets out about 89,000 distinct CDR3 sequences. The sample taken for sequencing was naive CXCR3+ CD8+ T cells from blood. Subset defined: CD45RO-CCR7+CD27+CD95- naive CD8+ T cells expressing CXCR3 (TNR3+). The chain carries TRBV11-1 and TRBJ2-1; the TCRdb D gene call, TRBD1, has no DNA to confirm it. This TCR was sampled from a human donor in good health. Some clones in this sample may be carry-over from other donors' samples. The CDR3 reads CASSLLPRGWNEQLF.